This T cell receptor (beta chain) emerged from a study of OX40 agonist ivuxolimab in advanced cancers. Study as a whole: At just under 85% male, the cohort had a mean age of approximately 60 years, ranging from roughly 20 to 80.

Trimming cost V 2 bases and J 6 bases; bases outside gene matches: 8. This CDR3 has 16 residues. Per germline, CDR1 GTSNPN and CDR2 SVGIG (reference sequence). Blood sampling was done at baseline, cycle 4 day 1, and cycle 7 day 1. The method was immunoSEQ multiplex PCR; TCRdb's version includes in-frame clones alone and lacks a portion of them. The table includes around 79,000 clones, approximately 91% detected once. The chain recombines TRBV30 with TRBJ2-7; 15 positions match TRBD2. The TCR sequence derives from an adult with an advanced solid tumor such as melanoma, head and neck, liver or kidney cancer. The source was CD4+ or CD8+ T cells sorted from blood, collected in a trial of the OX40 agonist ivuxolimab. The CDR3 DNA follows: TGTGCCTGGAGTAGAAGTTCGGGACTAGCGGGAGGCGAGCAGTACTTC. Translated, it gives CAWSRSSGLAGGEQYF.